This T cell receptor (beta chain) came from a study of Ad26.COV2.S vaccination and SARS-CoV-2 variants. The method was immunoSEQ multiplex PCR; TCRdb's version includes in-frame clones alone and lacks a portion of them. The profile covers fewer than 300,000 clones, with more than 70% appearing a single time and under 4% taken by the ten largest. General study results and limits: Breadth, reportedly substantial, characterized the spike-specific CD8+ and CD4+ T cell responses after vaccination.

Points on this clone: Its antigen is as yet unknown.

After removal of 7 bases from V and 0 bases from J, the junction contained 4 bases not matched to a gene. Germline V gene data show CDR1 as SQVTM and CDR2 as ANQGSEA. CDR3 length: 13 amino acids. Treatment given: 15 to 20 received Ad26.COV2.S at low or high dose, single or two shots; roughly five received placebo; per-sample allocation not given. The study sampled participants on day 63 after the first vaccine or placebo injection. Expression of Wuhan-strain SARS-CoV-2 spike came from the Ad26 vector that formed the vaccine. Material: peripheral blood, obtained in a trial of Ad26.COV2.S vaccine versus placebo. This chain links TRBV29-1 with TRBJ1-1; 8 bases are shared with TRBD1. The receptor was isolated from a person aged 18-60 years who received the Ad26.COV2.S COVID-19 vaccine or a placebo. CDR3 protein: CSAQGAMNTEAFF. The CDR3 DNA reads as TGCAGCGCCCAGGGGGCGATGAACACTGAAGCTTTCTTT.